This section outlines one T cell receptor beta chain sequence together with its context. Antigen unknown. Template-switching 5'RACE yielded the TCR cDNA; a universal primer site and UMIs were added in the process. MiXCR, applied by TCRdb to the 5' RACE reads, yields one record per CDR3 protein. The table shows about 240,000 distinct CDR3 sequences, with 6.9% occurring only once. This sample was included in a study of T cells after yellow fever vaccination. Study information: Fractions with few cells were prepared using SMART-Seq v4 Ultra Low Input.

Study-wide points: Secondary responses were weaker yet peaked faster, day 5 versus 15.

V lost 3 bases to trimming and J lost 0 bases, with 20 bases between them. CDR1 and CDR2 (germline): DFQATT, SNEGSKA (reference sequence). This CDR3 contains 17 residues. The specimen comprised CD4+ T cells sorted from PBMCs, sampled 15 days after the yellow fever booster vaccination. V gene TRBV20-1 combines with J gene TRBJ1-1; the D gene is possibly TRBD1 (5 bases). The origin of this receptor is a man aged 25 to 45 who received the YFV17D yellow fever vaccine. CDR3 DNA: TGCAGTGCTAGTAAACGCCCTCCGGGGGTGTTGAACACTGAAGCTTTCTTT. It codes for CSASKRPPGVLNTEAFF.